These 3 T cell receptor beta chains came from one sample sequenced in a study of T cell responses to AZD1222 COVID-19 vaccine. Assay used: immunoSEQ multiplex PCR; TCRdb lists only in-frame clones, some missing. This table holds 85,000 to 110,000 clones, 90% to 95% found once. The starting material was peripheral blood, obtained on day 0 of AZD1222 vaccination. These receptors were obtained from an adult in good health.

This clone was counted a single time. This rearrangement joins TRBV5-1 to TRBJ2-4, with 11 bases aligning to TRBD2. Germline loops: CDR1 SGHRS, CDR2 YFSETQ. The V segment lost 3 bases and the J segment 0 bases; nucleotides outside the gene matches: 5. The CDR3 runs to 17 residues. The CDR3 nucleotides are TGCGCCAGCAGCTCGGTAGCGGGAGGGCTAGCCAAAAACATTCAGTACTTC. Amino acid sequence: CASSSVAGGLAKNIQYF.

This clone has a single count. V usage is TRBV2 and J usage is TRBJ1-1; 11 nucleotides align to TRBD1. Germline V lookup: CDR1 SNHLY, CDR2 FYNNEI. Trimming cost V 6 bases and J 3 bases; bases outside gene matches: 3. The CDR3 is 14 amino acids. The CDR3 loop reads CASSGQGADTEAFF. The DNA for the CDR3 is TGTGCCAGCAGCGGACAGGGGGCGGACACTGAAGCTTTCTTT. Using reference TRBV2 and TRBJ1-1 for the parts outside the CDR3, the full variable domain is EPEVTQTPSHQVTQMGQEVILRCVPISNHLYFYWYRQILGQKVEFLVSFYNNEISEKSEIFDDQFSVERPDGSNFTLKIRSTKLEDSAMYFCASSGQGADTEAFFGQGTRLTVV.

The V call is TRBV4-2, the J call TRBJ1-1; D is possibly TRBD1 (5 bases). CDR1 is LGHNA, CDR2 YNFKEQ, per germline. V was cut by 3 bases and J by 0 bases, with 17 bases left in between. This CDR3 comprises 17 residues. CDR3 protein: CASSQTQVMAMNTEAFF. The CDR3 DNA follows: TGTGCCAGCAGCCAGACACAGGTGATGGCCATGAACACTGAAGCTTTCTTT.